This TCR beta chain stems from a study of post-analysis software for immune sequencing data. For the study at large: Several disease courses (relapsing-remitting, secondary progressive and progressive-relapsing) of multiple sclerosis were included. Study-level points and caveats: Compared with controls, patients had more of 4 to 6 TRBV segments, including TRBV5-6, TRBV5-1 and TRBV20-1.

Germline V gene data show CDR1 as LNHNV and CDR2 as YYDKDF (reference sequence). Between the trimmed V and J ends, which lost 0 bases and 4 bases, there was a span of 6 bases. The CDR3 is 13 residues long. The TCR beta cDNA libraries carried unique molecular identifiers. TCRdb re-derived calls from the PCR reads in MiXCR, one entry per CDR3 protein. The data show hundreds of thousands of distinct CDR3 sequences, 25% to 30% seen once. This clonotype was recorded a few times. Its antigen remains unidentified. The rearrangement joins TRBV15 to TRBJ1-1, with D possibly being TRBD1 (5 bases). Sequencing used blood. The TCR sequence derives from a girl between 5 and 17 years old with multiple sclerosis. The CDR3 here is CATSREGVTEAFF. In nucleotides, the CDR3 is TGTGCCACCAGCAGAGAGGGGGTCACTGAAGCTTTCTTT.